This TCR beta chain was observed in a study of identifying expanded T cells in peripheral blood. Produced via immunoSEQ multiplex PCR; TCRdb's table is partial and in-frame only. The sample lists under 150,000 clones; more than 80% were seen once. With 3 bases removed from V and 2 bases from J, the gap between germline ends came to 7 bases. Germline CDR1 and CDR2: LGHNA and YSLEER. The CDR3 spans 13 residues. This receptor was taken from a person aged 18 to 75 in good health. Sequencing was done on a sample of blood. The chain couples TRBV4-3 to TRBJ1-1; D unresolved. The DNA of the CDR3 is TGCGCCAGCAGCCAGGGGATTAACACTGAAGCTTTCTTT. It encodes CASSQGINTEAFF.